This entry is about one TCR beta chain. The antigen this receptor binds is unknown. There are no base qualities to consult, and no much larger clone falls within one base. These data belong to a study of T cell responses to AZD1222 COVID-19 vaccine (dated by TCRdb to the early 2020s). A note on the overall study: Because spike-specific TCR depth and breadth did not differ between the two schedules, AZD1222 recipients who got a second dose at roughly 4 weeks were pooled with those who got a second dose at roughly 12 weeks. Enrollment into the trials was organized by age into subgroups of 18-55, 56-69 and 70-plus years, and those subgroups contained roughly 160, 29 and 62 TCR-sequenced participants, respectively. A total of just over 230 trial participants underwent TCR sequencing, of whom about 200 received two doses of AZD1222 and about 25 received two doses of the MenACWY control vaccine. Overall study outcomes, separate from this receptor: Nearly half of unique spike-specific TCRs reportedly recognized epitopes outside regions mutated in the B.1.351 and B.1.1.7 variants. Participants were mostly white British, with more females than males. The authors suggested clonal diversity may have been underestimated. The 56-69-year group was small, and its depth increase did not reach significance, likely because of low power. After two AZD1222 doses, spike-specific TCR breadth and depth were significantly higher than at day 0 and than in MenACWY recipients. Conclusions about previously exposed vaccinees are limited, since just five or six AZD1222 recipients were seropositive for SARS-CoV-2 at baseline. Because no day 14 peak-response samples were available, the repertoires could be characterized only after the peak T cell response. Vaccine-associated CD4 TCRs spanned the whole spike protein, with dominant responses in regions 160-218 and 743-854.

The CDR3 regions of human TCRbeta chains were analyzed by immunosequencing. The paper's data handling went like this. TCRs in the repertoires were matched against a reference library of SARS-CoV-2-specific TCRs that had been generated with the MIRA antigen-specificity platform. Breadth meant the fraction of unique TCRs that were SARS-CoV-2-associated, whereas depth meant the fraction of total T cells that were SARS-CoV-2-associated. Using the MIRA data, every spike-specific TCR was mapped to the spike region that the TCR reacted to and assigned to either a CD4 or a CD8 class. Log10-transformed breadth and depth values were compared by one-way ANOVA with Sidak's multiple comparisons tests. TCRdb obtained this table from immuneACCESS and retained in-frame rearrangements with V and J assigned. These tables miss some clones; where compared with another copy, unresolved V genes account for less than half of the shortfall, and the remainder is unexplained. V, J and clone size reflect that table, while D and trimming were determined from the DNA. Counted in this sample were about 150,000 clones; approximately 89% of them appeared once. The top ten hold about 15% of the sample.

CDR1 and CDR2, looked up from the germline V gene, are SGHDT and YYEEEE. The CDR3 measures 13 amino acids from cysteine to phenylalanine. This entry keeps only the CDR3 DNA: 39 bases, framed from base 1. Relative to germline, V is 4 bases shorter and J is 5 bases shorter, with 9 bases between their ends. The label giving this sample's time point can be read as: baseline before first vaccination. Vaccinee samples were obtained from the UK trials COV001 and COV002, which included a single-blind randomized controlled phase 2/3 trial of AZD1222 (ChAdOx1 nCoV-19) in healthy adults. For TCRbeta chain sequencing, PBMC samples were collected from trial participants at day 0 and at day 28 after the second dose.

The material sequenced was peripheral blood, taken on day 0 of AZD1222 vaccination. The sequence joins TRBV5-6 to TRBJ1-4; no D gene is confidently identified. The source of this sequence is an adult in good health. CDR3 protein: CASSPGSNEKLFF. The nucleotide sequence reads TGTGCCAGCAGCCCGGGAAGCAATGAAAAACTGTTTTTT.